The entry below describes one TCR beta chain. A multiplex PCR was run with 60 Vbeta primers and 13 Jbeta primers. TCRdb's table, derived via immunoSEQ multiplex PCR, lists solely in-frame clones and lacks some. This repertoire shows tens of thousands of clones, approximately 80% found once; its top ten account for approximately 1.9%. The data derive from a study of cytomegalovirus exposure and HLA in healthy donors. V gave up 3 bases and J gave up 6 bases; unmatched junction bases: 9. In germline, CDR1 is LNHNV, CDR2 YYDKDF (reference sequence). This CDR3 region has 16 residues. This receptor was obtained from a woman aged 25 to 39 in good health and CMV-seronegative. J is TRBJ2-2 and V is TRBV15, with 8 bases matching TRBD1. The sample was PBMCs. Written as DNA, the CDR3 is TGTGCCACCAGCAGCGGACAGGGAGGAGATGCCGGGGAGCTGTTTTTT. Translated: CATSSGQGGDAGELFF.